Shown below are 29 T cell receptor beta chains from a single sample sequenced in a study of blood T cells in healthy people across ages. The second PCR ran 7 to 11 cycles with a sample-barcoded 5' primer and J-beta primers. TCRdb independently ran MiXCR on the 5' RACE reads; one entry per CDR3 protein. The sample lists hundreds of thousands of distinct CDR3 sequences, around 45% seen once, with 15% to 25% in the top ten. Sequences were obtained from blood. The receptors come from a man in his sixties in good health.

On this clonotype itself: A junction end diverges from the germline sequence, so it may reflect a read error. This chain uses TRBV24-1 with TRBJ1-5; D gene uncertain. The CDR3 has 14 amino acids. The germline V gene has CDR1 KGHDR and CDR2 SFDVKD. The CDR3 coding sequence is TGTGCCACCAGTGATGGAAGTAGCAGTCAGCCCCAGCATTTT. Its protein product is CATSDGSSSQPQHF.

This clonotype has at least ten counts. The chain has TRBV20-1 and TRBJ1-2; maybe TRBD1 (5 bases). Germline CDR1 and CDR2: DFQATT and SNEGSKA (reference sequence). The CDR3 totals 14 residues. V dropped 5 bases and J dropped 2 bases, with 15 bases sitting between them. The CDR3 reads CSAVDIRANYGYTF. The CDR3 bases are TGCAGTGCTGTCGACATCAGGGCCAACTATGGCTACACCTTC.

The V call is TRBV7-2, the J call TRBJ2-7; possibly TRBD1 or TRBD2 for D (5 bases each). Trimming left V 5 bases short and J 4 bases short, with 15 bases between. The CDR3 contains 14 residues. Germline-derived CDR1 and CDR2 are SGHTA and FQGNSA. The CDR3 DNA is TGTGCCAGCAGCCCCGGGACCGCAGATTACGAGCAGTACTTC. As protein: CASSPGTADYEQYF.

CDR3 nucleotide sequence: TGTGCCAGCAGCTCCGGACTAGCGGGGGATCCCTACGAGCAGTACTTC. Translation gives CASSSGLAGDPYEQYF. The rearrangement joins TRBV7-9 to TRBJ2-7, with 13 bases aligning to TRBD2. CDR1 and CDR2 from the germline V gene are SEHNR and FQNEAQ (reference sequence). The V and J ends lost 4 bases and 2 bases, in that order; junction bases with no gene match: 5. This CDR3 contains 16 residues.

The table lists this clonotype with many counts. The chain joins TRBV7-9 to TRBJ2-7; D is perhaps TRBD2 (6 bases). V was pared by 6 bases and J by 1 base, with 10 bases between. CDR1 is SEHNR, CDR2 FQNEAQ, per germline (reference sequence). The CDR3 covers 13 residues. The CDR3 sequence is CASSSGSSYEQYF. Written as DNA, the CDR3 is TGTGCCAGCAGTTCCGGGAGTTCCTACGAGCAGTACTTC.

The chain has TRBV27 and TRBJ2-7; no clear D gene. CDR1 MNHEY and CDR2 SMNVEV come from the germline V gene (reference sequence). Trimming left V 6 bases short and J 6 bases short, with 9 bases between. The CDR3 consists of 11 residues. The CDR3: CASRGMGEQYF. In DNA, the CDR3 is TGTGCCAGCAGAGGGATGGGCGAGCAGTACTTC.

V is TRBV20-1 and J is TRBJ1-2; a weak D match, TRBD1 (6 bases). CDR1 is DFQATT and CDR2 is SNEGSKA in the germline V gene (reference sequence). CDR3 length: 13 amino acids. Trimming cost V 1 base and J 7 bases, with 13 bases left between them. The CDR3 DNA follows: TGCAGTGCTAGAGGGAACAGGGTCCGTGGCTACACCTTC. It codes for CSARGNRVRGYTF.

Only a few counts were recorded for this clonotype. The rearrangement links TRBV4-1 to TRBJ2-3; 7 bases fit TRBD2. Unmatched junction bases numbered 3, after V lost 1 base and J lost 2 bases. The CDR3 runs to 15 residues. Germline values: CDR1 MGHRA, CDR2 YSYEKL. CDR3 residues: CASSQAGTTTDTQYF. The CDR3, as DNA: TGCGCCAGCAGCCAAGCTGGGACTACCACAGATACGCAGTATTTT.

The chain is built from TRBV11-3 and TRBJ1-2, with D possibly being TRBD1 (6 bases). V shed 5 bases and J shed 3 bases, with 13 bases lying between them. CDR3 length: 14 residues. Germline lookup yields CDR1 SGHNT and CDR2 YENEEA. CDR3 residues: CASSAGVEDYGYTF. The CDR3 bases are TGTGCCAGCAGCGCAGGGGTCGAGGACTATGGCTACACCTTC.

This clonotype has ten or more counts. A much larger clone is a single base away; this may be a read error. DNA for the CDR3: TGTGCCAGCAGCCGACTAGCGGGGAGGTCCTACAATGAGCAGTACTTC. The encoded protein is CASSRLAGRSYNEQYF. The V and J genes are TRBV12-3 or TRBV12-4 and TRBJ2-1; 11 bases agree with TRBD2. TRBJ2-7 matches the DNA end more closely, so the J call is doubtful. The length of the CDR3 is 16 residues.

This clonotype appeared a few times. The chain uses TRBV20-1 and TRBJ2-1; maybe TRBD1 (5 bases). Trimming pared 5 bases from V and 7 bases from J, leaving 24 bases between. Germline values: CDR1 DFQATT, CDR2 SNEGSKA (reference sequence). The CDR3 is made up of 16 amino acids. In DNA, the CDR3 is TGCAGTGCTCCCGTTTTCGGCAGGACAAACTGGAATGAGCAGTTCTTC. Translating gives CSAPVFGRTNWNEQFF.

This clonotype was found a few times. This sequence joins TRBV20-1 and TRBJ2-1; D is perhaps TRBD1 (6 bases). CDR3 size: 14 residues. Germline V gene lookup returns CDR1 DFQATT and CDR2 SNEGSKA (reference sequence). Between the trimmed V and J ends, which lost 3 bases and 2 bases, there was a span of 11 bases. The CDR3 DNA follows: TGCAGTGCTAGTGACAGGTTTACCTACAATGAGCAGTTCTTC. Amino acids: CSASDRFTYNEQFF.

The CDR3 sequence: CASSKRQGPNTEAFF. The CDR3 DNA reads TGTGCCAGCAGCAAGAGACAGGGACCGAACACTGAAGCTTTCTTT. The chain recombines TRBV6-5 with TRBJ1-1; 7 bases line up with TRBD1. V was clipped by 6 bases and J by 1 base; unmatched bases: 8. CDR3 length: 15 amino acids. Germline V lookup: CDR1 MNHEY, CDR2 SVGAGI.

The chain couples TRBV5-1 to TRBJ2-1; the D call may be TRBD1 or TRBD2 (5 bases each). Germline assignment: CDR1 SGHRS and CDR2 YFSETQ. The CDR3 has 15 amino acids. The V end lost 0 bases, the J end lost 3 bases, and 10 bases lay between the germline ends. The CDR3 is CASSLGGIIYNEQFF. In DNA, the CDR3 is TGCGCCAGCAGCTTGGGGGGGATAATCTACAATGAGCAGTTCTTC.

The CDR3, as DNA: TGTGCCACCGGACAGGGAACCTATGGCTACACCTTC. Translating it yields CATGQGTYGYTF. The V and J genes are TRBV19 and TRBJ1-2; 8 bases fit TRBD1. The CDR3 extends over 12 amino acids. Germline CDR1 reads LNHDA; CDR2 reads SQIVND (reference sequence). V lost 10 bases and J lost 4; bases outside the gene matches: 5.

The gene calls are TRBV7-9 and TRBJ1-2; TRBD1 aligns across 9 bases. With 5 bases clipped from V and 4 bases from J, the junction kept 11 bases outside the gene matches. The CDR3 is made up of 16 amino acids. Looked up from germline, CDR1 is SEHNR and CDR2 is FQNEAQ (reference sequence). Here the CDR3 reads CASSLSAAGQGYGYTF. CDR3 DNA sequence: TGTGCCAGCAGCCTCAGCGCGGCGGGACAGGGCTATGGCTACACCTTC.

V is TRBV20-1 and J is TRBJ2-3, with 9 positions matching TRBD2. The CDR3 is made up of 16 amino acids. With 2 bases clipped from V and 2 bases from J, the junction kept 8 bases outside the gene matches. Per germline, CDR1 DFQATT and CDR2 SNEGSKA (reference sequence). CDR3 bases: TGCAGTGCTAGACGGGCGGGGGGGCGATACACAGATACGCAGTATTTT. This translates into CSARRAGGRYTDTQYF.

V usage is TRBV14 and J usage is TRBJ1-1; no clear D gene. This CDR3 spans 14 amino acids. Germline CDR1 reads SGHDN; CDR2 reads FVKESK. Between the trimmed V and J ends, which lost 2 bases and 1 base, there was a span of 8 bases. CDR3 residues: CASSQLGPNTEAFF. CDR3 nucleotide sequence: TGTGCCAGCAGCCAACTAGGGCCGAACACTGAAGCTTTCTTT.

This clonotype was detected ten times or more. The CDR3 reads CASSPRIGGSYEQYF. The CDR3 DNA sequence: TGTGCCAGCAGCCCTCGGATAGGGGGGTCCTACGAGCAGTACTTC. The chain uses TRBV28 and TRBJ2-7; D could derive from TRBD1 or TRBD2 (6 bases each). Germline CDR1 reads MDHEN; CDR2 reads SYDVKM. Trimming took off 6 bases at V and 1 base at J, with 16 bases between the two ends. CDR3 length equals 15 residues.

This chain connects TRBV5-1 to TRBJ2-1; 7 bases are shared with TRBD1. Germline V gene sequence: CDR1 SGHRS, CDR2 YFSETQ. V was pared by 7 bases and J by 6 bases, with 10 bases of the junction left unmatched. The length of the CDR3 is 14 residues. CDR3: CASQGLQGSNEQFF. The CDR3 DNA follows: TGCGCCAGCCAGGGATTACAGGGGTCCAATGAGCAGTTCTTC.

V is TRBV24-1 and J is TRBJ1-2; possibly TRBD1 for D (6 bases). Germline V CDR1 and CDR2: KGHDR, SFDVKD. Trimming took off 11 bases at V and 3 bases at J, with 12 bases between the two ends. CDR3 length: 12 amino acids. The CDR3 is CAISRQDYGYTF. The DNA of the CDR3 is TGTGCCATCAGCCGACAGGACTATGGCTACACCTTC.

The J gene is TRBJ1-4, the V gene TRBV20-1; a weak D match, TRBD1 (6 bases). There are 14 residues in the CDR3. V was trimmed by 5 bases and J by 8 bases, leaving 18 bases between them. Germline CDR1 reads DFQATT; CDR2 reads SNEGSKA (reference sequence). In nucleotides, the CDR3 is TGCAGTGCTTACTACAGGGTCGCCGAGGAAAAACTGTTTTTT. Translation: CSAYYRVAEEKLFF.

This clonotype was picked up a small number of times. The V gene is TRBV29-1, the J gene TRBJ2-1; a weak D match, TRBD2 (6 bases). Germline V CDR1 and CDR2: SQVTM, ANQGSEA. The CDR3 length is 11 residues. V was trimmed by 6 bases and J by 14 bases, leaving 17 bases between them. The CDR3 region has the DNA TGCAGCGTGGGTGAGGGCGGGGCGGAGTTCTTC. Protein sequence: CSVGEGGAEFF.

This rearrangement joins TRBV2 to TRBJ2-1; the match to TRBD2 covers 8 bases. The CDR3 extends over 18 amino acids. Trimming took 4 bases from V and 1 from J; bases not matched to a gene: 12. The V gene's germline CDR1 is SNHLY and CDR2 FYNNEI. In DNA, the CDR3 is TGTGCCAGCAGTGTTGAAACTAGCGGAACGAGGTCCTACAATGAGCAGTTCTTC. Its protein is CASSVETSGTRSYNEQFF.

The gene calls are TRBV7-9 and TRBJ1-5; D uncertain. The CDR3 sequence is 13 residues long. The ends were cut back, 1 base at V and 9 bases at J, with 10 bases in the middle. In germline, CDR1 is SEHNR, CDR2 FQNEAQ (reference sequence). For the CDR3, the DNA is TGTGCCAGCAGCTTAGATTCGATAGGGCCCCAGCATTTT. It is translated as CASSLDSIGPQHF. Filled out from reference TRBV7-9 and TRBJ1-5, the complete variable domain reads DTGVSQNPRHKITKRGQNVTFRCDPISEHNRLYWYRQTLGQGPEFLTYFQNEAQLEKSRLLSDRFSAERPKGSFSTLEIQRTEQGDSAMYLCASSLDSIGPQHFGDGTRLSIL.

Note on this clonotype: Relative to the germline gene, one junction end is altered; a read error may explain this. The genes are TRBV20-1 and TRBJ2-3, with 7 bases matching TRBD2. This CDR3 is 14 amino acids long. Germline values: CDR1 DFQATT, CDR2 SNEGSKA (reference sequence). CDR3 protein: CSAGEGLGPDMQYF. The CDR3 nucleotides read TGCAGTGCGGGGGAGGGACTCGGGCCAGATATGCAGTATTTT.

V is TRBV7-2 and J is TRBJ2-7; D could derive from TRBD1 or TRBD2 (5 bases each). V was clipped by 2 bases and J by 4 bases, with 21 bases between them. This CDR3 has 17 residues. Germline V gives CDR1 SGHTA, CDR2 FQGNSA. The CDR3 nucleotides read TGTGCCAGCAGCTTAAAGTCATGGGGGACGACTTTTTACGAGCAGTACTTC. Translation: CASSLKSWGTTFYEQYF.

For this clonotype: A much bigger clone sits one base away, suggesting this may be a read error. The chain employs TRBV7-2 and TRBJ2-5, with D unclear. The assigned J gene may be wrong: the sequence end matches TRBJ2-1 better. There are 16 residues in the CDR3. Germline values: CDR1 SGHTA, CDR2 FQGNSA. The CDR3 DNA is TGTGCCAGCAGCTCACCGCCAGGCGTGGGCCAAGAGACCCAGTTCTTC. Its translation: CASSSPPGVGQETQFF.

The chain joins TRBV20-1 to TRBJ2-1, with D maybe TRBD2 (6 bases). Trimming stripped 4 bases from V and 4 bases from J, with 20 bases between. The V gene's germline CDR1 is DFQATT and CDR2 SNEGSKA (reference sequence). The CDR3 consists of 16 residues. CDR3 residues: CSATATEGKSYNEQFF. CDR3 sequence (DNA): TGCAGTGCTACGGCGACGGAGGGGAAGAGTTACAATGAGCAGTTCTTC.